The sequence of this T cell receptor beta chain was determined in a study of PD-1 blockade in mismatch repair-deficient tumors. The method was immunoSEQ multiplex PCR; TCRdb's version includes in-frame clones alone and lacks a portion of them. The table includes some 120,000 clones, around 87% detected once. V was cut by 2 bases and J by 5 bases, with 15 bases left in between. The CDR3 covers 15 residues. Germline V gene data show CDR1 as MDHEN and CDR2 as SYDVKM. This TCR derives from an adult with mismatch repair-deficient cancer. The chain carries TRBV28 and TRBJ2-5; D is ambiguous. The sample consisted of peripheral blood, taken 44 weeks after starting pembrolizumab. The CDR3 DNA reads as TGTGCCAGCAGTTTACCCGAGGTGTTCGTGGAGACCCAGTACTTC. Protein: CASSLPEVFVETQYF.